Each of the 22 T cell receptor beta chains below was sequenced from the same sample in a study of blood T cell repertoires in COVID-19. The data were produced by immunoSEQ multiplex PCR, yet TCRdb's version contains in-frame clones alone and is incomplete. The sample lists under 200,000 clones; 90% to 95% were seen once. Sequenced sample: peripheral blood. Receptors were obtained from a man in his fifties with acute or convalescent COVID-19.

This clone occurred once. The chain uses TRBV5-4 and TRBJ2-3; possible D gene TRBD2, 5 bases. Trimming stripped 1 base from V and 13 bases from J, with 13 bases between. Looked up from germline, CDR1 is SGHNT and CDR2 is YYREEE (reference sequence). The CDR3 is 12 residues long. The CDR3 sequence is CASSLLRLAKYF. The CDR3 DNA sequence: TGTGCCAGCAGCTTGCTAAGGCTAGCAAAGTATTTT.

The rearrangement joins TRBV29-1 to TRBJ1-2, with 7 bases matching TRBD1. The junction had 2 bases not matched to a gene; V was cut back by 3 bases and J by 4 bases. The CDR3 contains 12 residues. From germline, CDR1 is SQVTM and CDR2 ANQGSEA. This CDR3 reads CSVEGTAYGYTF. The CDR3 nucleotides read TGCAGCGTTGAGGGGACAGCCTATGGCTACACCTTC.

The genes are TRBV7-9 and TRBJ2-7, with 8 positions matching TRBD2. The CDR3 sequence is 14 residues long. V shed 5 bases, J shed 2 bases, and the junction held 5 bases outside the gene matches. Germline V gene sequence: CDR1 SEHNR, CDR2 FQNEAQ (reference sequence). The CDR3 DNA is TGTGCCAGCAGCCCCGAAGCGGGAGCCTACGAGCAGTACTTC. Translated: CASSPEAGAYEQYF.

This CDR3 reads CATSDTAGADQPQHF. The CDR3 region has the DNA TGTGCCACCAGTGACACCGCGGGGGCTGATCAGCCCCAGCATTTT. The rearrangement joins TRBV24-1 to TRBJ1-5; perhaps TRBD1 as D (6 bases). V was cut by 4 bases and J by 5 bases, with 14 bases left in between. CDR1 is KGHDR and CDR2 is SFDVKD in the germline V gene. This CDR3 is 15 amino acids long.

The chain joins TRBV18 to TRBJ2-5; TRBD2 matches 11 bases. This CDR3 is built from 15 residues. The V gene's germline CDR1 is KGHSH and CDR2 LQKENI. The V gene end was trimmed by 4 bases and the J gene end by 2 bases; junction bases not matched to a gene: 3. CDR3 DNA: TGTGCCAGCTCACTAGCGGGAGGGGAACAAGAGACCCAGTACTTC. Translation: CASSLAGGEQETQYF. Drawing the rest from reference TRBV18 and TRBJ2-5, the complete variable domain is NAGVMQNPRHLVRRRGQEARLRCSPMKGHSHVYWYRQLPEEGLKFMVYLQKENIIDESGMPKERFSAEFPKEGPSILRIQQVVRGDSAAYFCASSLAGGEQETQYFGPGTRLLVL.

V is TRBV6-1 and J is TRBJ1-3; D perhaps matches TRBD1 (5 bases). V lost 7 bases to trimming and J lost 0 bases, with 7 bases between them. Germline V CDR1 and CDR2: MNHNS, SASEGT. The CDR3 has 13 amino acids. CDR3: CASKDSSGNTIYF. CDR3 nucleotide sequence: TGTGCCAGCAAAGACAGCTCTGGAAACACCATATATTTT.

The chain employs TRBV5-1 and TRBJ2-1; weak D call: TRBD2 (5 bases). CDR1 and CDR2 (germline): SGHRS, YFSETQ. The CDR3 runs to 13 residues. V lost 6 bases to trimming and J lost 6 bases, with 13 bases between them. The CDR3 is CASKLGLGNEQFF. DNA for the CDR3: TGCGCCAGCAAACTAGGCCTTGGCAATGAGCAGTTCTTC.

In its sample, this clone was seen once. The same CDR3 arises from other DNA sequences in this sample as well. The chain employs TRBV27 and TRBJ1-1; D remains unclear. CDR1 and CDR2 from the germline V gene are MNHEY and SMNVEV (reference sequence). Trimming stripped 4 bases from V and 0 bases from J, with 6 bases between. CDR3 length: 13 amino acids. CDR3 in DNA: TGTGCCAGCAGTTCAACAGTGAACACTGAAGCTTTCTTT. This translates into CASSSTVNTEAFF.

CDR3 DNA: TGTGCCAGCAGTTTATGGGGGCCTCGGGGGGTCCCTGGTAGCGGGAGGGAATTCACAGATACGCAGTATTTT. Translation: CASSLWGPRGVPGSGREFTDTQYF. This chain connects TRBV27 to TRBJ2-3; TRBD2 matches 11 bases. From germline, CDR1 is MNHEY and CDR2 SMNVEV (reference sequence). This CDR3 contains 24 residues. V trimming: 1 base; J trimming: 2 bases; junction bases outside the gene matches: 26.

The chain has TRBV6-5 and TRBJ2-3; perhaps TRBD2 as D (6 bases). Germline loops: CDR1 MNHEY, CDR2 SVGAGI. The CDR3 spans 12 residues. Deletions cut 8 bases from V and 4 bases from J, with 10 bases between. CDR3 nucleotide sequence: TGTGCCAGCGGGGGGATAGCAGATACGCAGTATTTT. Translating gives CASGGIADTQYF.

The chain is built from TRBV19 and TRBJ1-1; weak D call: TRBD1 (6 bases). Trimming pared 7 bases from V and 0 bases from J, leaving 15 bases between. CDR1 LNHDA and CDR2 SQIVND come from the germline V gene (reference sequence). This CDR3 contains 15 residues. In nucleotides, the CDR3 is TGTGCCAGTACCCCTCGTCGGACAGTGAACACTGAAGCTTTCTTT. Its protein product is CASTPRRTVNTEAFF.

V gene TRBV30 combines with J gene TRBJ2-7; 12 nucleotides line up with TRBD2. J lost 4 bases, V lost 4 bases, and 11 bases had no gene match. CDR1 is GTSNPN and CDR2 is SVGIG in the germline V gene (reference sequence). This CDR3 has 16 amino acids. The CDR3 region is CAWTFPSGRARYEQYF. The CDR3 nucleotides are TGTGCCTGGACCTTCCCTAGCGGGAGGGCCCGGTACGAGCAGTACTTC.

The genes are TRBV6-1 and TRBJ1-2; 8 bases are a match to TRBD1. J was trimmed by 1 base and V by 3 bases; bases with no gene match: 4. The CDR3 spans 15 residues. CDR1 is MNHNS and CDR2 is SASEGT in the germline V gene. The CDR3 sequence is CASSDLDRGNYGYTF. The DNA of the CDR3 is TGTGCCAGCAGTGATTTAGACAGGGGTAACTATGGCTACACCTTC.

V and J are TRBV19 and TRBJ2-1; TRBD2 agrees at 8 bases. The CDR3 runs to 19 residues. Looked up from germline, CDR1 is LNHDA and CDR2 is SQIVND (reference sequence). With 7 bases clipped from V and 4 bases from J, the junction kept 21 bases outside the gene matches. CDR3 bases: TGTGCCAGTAACCCCCTTCGTTCGAGCGGGAGTCTTTCGTACAATGAGCAGTTCTTC. Amino acid sequence: CASNPLRSSGSLSYNEQFF.

The gene calls are TRBV2 and TRBJ1-1, with D possibly being TRBD1 (5 bases). CDR1 is SNHLY and CDR2 is FYNNEI in the germline V gene. The CDR3 covers 13 residues. The germline V and J ends were trimmed by 4 bases and 4 bases, with 10 bases remaining between them. CDR3 DNA sequence: TGTGCCAGCAGTGCTAGGGGTTCCACTGAAGCTTTCTTT. This encodes CASSARGSTEAFF.

This sequence joins TRBV27 and TRBJ2-2; the match to TRBD2 covers 12 bases. The germline V gene has CDR1 MNHEY and CDR2 SMNVEV (reference sequence). The CDR3 runs 15 residues. V gave up 3 bases and J gave up 7 bases; unmatched junction bases: 3. CDR3 residues: CASSFSTSGSGELFF. In nucleotides, the CDR3 is TGTGCCAGCAGTTTTTCGACTAGCGGGAGCGGGGAGCTGTTTTTT.

V usage is TRBV6-2 or TRBV6-3 and J usage is TRBJ1-1; 7 bases fit TRBD1. The CDR3 consists of 12 residues. The V gene end was trimmed by 2 bases and the J gene end by 8 bases; junction bases not matched to a gene: 2. Germline V gives CDR1 MNHEY, CDR2 SVGEGT. The CDR3 nucleotides are TGTGCCAGCAGTTACCCGGACAGGGAAGCTTTCTTT. Translation: CASSYPDREAFF.

The rearrangement uses TRBV6-5 and TRBJ2-3; D might be TRBD1 (5 bases). The CDR3 is 15 residues long. V was shortened by 4 bases and J by 3 bases, with 14 bases between the two germline ends. The V gene's germline CDR1 is MNHEY and CDR2 SVGAGI. The CDR3 coding sequence is TGTGCCAGCAGTTCCAATCTCAGACAGACAGATACGCAGTATTTT. Its protein product is CASSSNLRQTDTQYF.

This clone was found once. The genes are TRBV7-2 and TRBJ2-1; 8 bases fit TRBD2. The CDR3 consists of 14 residues. V was pared by 4 bases and J by 9 bases, with 8 bases of the junction left unmatched. The germline V gene encodes CDR1 SGHTA and CDR2 FQGNSA. The CDR3 loop reads CASSYLAGQGEQFF. The DNA for the CDR3 is TGTGCCAGCAGCTATTTAGCGGGGCAGGGTGAGCAGTTCTTC.

This sequence joins TRBV2 and TRBJ2-3; a possible D gene is TRBD2 (5 bases). V was shortened by 7 bases and J by 5 bases, with 10 bases between the two germline ends. CDR1 and CDR2 (germline): SNHLY, FYNNEI. The CDR3 is made up of 12 amino acids. The CDR3 DNA sequence: TGTGCCAGCAAGAGGGATCAAGATACGCAGTATTTT. It codes for CASKRDQDTQYF.

This chain uses TRBV7-9 with TRBJ2-5; TRBD2 might be the D (7 bases). CDR3 length: 14 residues. The V and J ends lost 8 bases and 2 bases respectively, with 15 bases between them. Germline V gives CDR1 SEHNR, CDR2 FQNEAQ (reference sequence). CDR3 in DNA: TGTGCCAGCGAGGGGGGGGCGGATCAAGAGACCCAGTACTTC. The encoded protein is CASEGGADQETQYF.

V gene TRBV5-3 combines with J gene TRBJ2-2; the match to TRBD1 covers 10 bases. TRBV5-3 is sorted into the ORF group, with uncertain function. The V gene end was trimmed by 5 bases and the J gene end by 5 bases; junction bases not matched to a gene: 9. CDR3 size: 16 residues. The CDR3 DNA follows: TGTGCCAGAAGTTATGCGGGGACAGGGGAAACCGGGGAGCTGTTTTTT. This encodes CARSYAGTGETGELFF.